This T cell receptor (beta chain) was identified during a study of blood T cells in healthy people across ages. Overall study results and limits: In long-lived donors, naive CD4+ cell counts and diversity exceeded those of aged donors. Conclusively comparing naive with antigen-experienced cells was impossible with unsorted PBMCs.

Concerning this clonotype: Its matching antigen is unknown. One end of the junction is discordant with germline, which a read error may explain.

Primers used in a second PCR of roughly 7 to 11 cycles were a sample-barcoded 5' primer and a J-beta primer mix. TCRdb fed the 5' RACE reads into MiXCR, producing one record per CDR3 protein. The sample carries 920,000 or so distinct CDR3 sequences, 40% to 45% recorded once. Samples each yielded at least 5.5 micrograms of total RNA. The source is a woman aged 55-70 years in good health. Material: blood.

The CDR3 protein is CASSLSGRSGSTIYF. The CDR3 DNA is TGTGCCAGCAGCTTATCAGGCCGCTCTGGAAGCACCATATATTTT. The chain carries TRBV13 and TRBJ1-3; D remains unclear. The CDR3 consists of 15 residues. Germline loops: CDR1 PRHDT, CDR2 FYEKMQ (reference sequence).